This T cell receptor (beta chain) was captured by sequencing in a study of vaccination and CD4 T cells after COVID-19. Across the whole study: The study collected post-vaccine samples a median around 73 days after dose two, with a range of 14 to 241.

The treatment here: roughly 10-day PBMC culture with coronavirus spike peptide pools or control peptides (ViraFEST assay). The Oncomine TCR Beta short-read assay sequenced DNA from cultured CD4+ T cells. One entry per CDR3 protein results from TCRdb running MiXCR on the PCR reads. The table lists some 14,000 distinct CDR3 sequences, 25% to 30% of them singletons. A remark on this clonotype: Its antigen is unknown.

This clonotype originated in a human donor who received a COVID-19 vaccine. Material: CD4+ T cells from blood, cultured in vitro, obtained before SARS-CoV-2 vaccination.

CDR3 coding DNA: TGTGCCAGCAACCCCCTAGGGCCGAGGCAGCCCCAGCATTTT. Its protein product is CASNPLGPRQPQHF. The chain recombines TRBV2 with TRBJ1-5; D gene uncertain. There are 14 residues in the CDR3. CDR1 SNHLY and CDR2 FYNNEI come from the germline V gene. V lost 7 bases to trimming and J lost 7 bases, with 17 bases between them.